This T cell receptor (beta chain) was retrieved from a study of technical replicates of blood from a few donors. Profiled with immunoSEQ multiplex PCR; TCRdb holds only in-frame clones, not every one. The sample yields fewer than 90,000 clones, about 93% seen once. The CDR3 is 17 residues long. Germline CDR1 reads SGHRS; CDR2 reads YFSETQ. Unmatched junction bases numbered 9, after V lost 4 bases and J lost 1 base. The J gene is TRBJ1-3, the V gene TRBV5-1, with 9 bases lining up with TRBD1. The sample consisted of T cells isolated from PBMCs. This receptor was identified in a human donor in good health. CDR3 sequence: CASSPPTGGVSGNTIYF. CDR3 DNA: TGCGCCAGCAGCCCCCCGACAGGGGGTGTTTCTGGAAACACCATATATTTT.